The 6 T cell receptor beta chains below were found in one sample sequenced in a study of T-cell memory formation after mild COVID-19. In TCRdb, the 5' RACE reads were re-called with MiXCR into one record per CDR3 protein. The sample shows about 180,000 distinct CDR3 sequences, less than 20% of them seen only once. What was sequenced was PBMCs or a T cell subset sorted from them (not recorded which). The receptor set was obtained from a man aged 18 to 29 who had mild COVID-19 (a few samples of this study predate the infection). Cell type and time point are not known.

This clonotype was counted between two and nine times. The rearrangement links TRBV10-3 to TRBJ2-5; no firm D call. Germline-derived CDR1 and CDR2 are ENHRY and SYGVKD. Trimming removed 3 bases at V and 6 bases at J, with 8 bases between. CDR3 length: 12 residues. CDR3 coding DNA: TGTGCCATCAGTGAAGGCCCAAAGACCCAGTACTTC. It encodes CAISEGPKTQYF.

This clonotype occurred a few times. This chain connects TRBV7-2 to TRBJ2-3; TRBD1 matches at 8 bases. The CDR3 runs to 16 residues. Unmatched junction bases numbered 9, after V lost 1 base and J lost 6 bases. Germline V CDR1 and CDR2: SGHTA, FQGNSA. CDR3 in amino acids: CASSLGAGGAWDTQYF. The CDR3 nucleotides are TGTGCCAGCAGCTTAGGGGCAGGGGGCGCCTGGGATACGCAGTATTTT.

The gene calls are TRBV7-2 and TRBJ2-3, with 7 bases matching TRBD1. V gave up 8 bases and J gave up 7 bases; unmatched junction bases: 15. The CDR3 has 15 residues. Germline loops: CDR1 SGHTA, CDR2 FQGNSA. CDR3 sequence: CASAMGRGRYYTQYF. The DNA of the CDR3 is TGTGCCAGCGCAATGGGAAGGGGGCGGTACTATACGCAGTATTTT.

Only a few counts were recorded for this clonotype. This chain links TRBV29-1 with TRBJ2-1; tentatively, D is TRBD1 (5 bases). The germline V and J ends were trimmed by 3 bases and 4 bases, with 10 bases remaining between them. Germline lookup yields CDR1 SQVTM and CDR2 ANQGSEA. The CDR3 is 13 residues long. The CDR3 DNA is TGCAGCGTTGAGAGACGGACATACAATGAGCAGTTCTTC. This gives the protein CSVERRTYNEQFF.

A few counts support this clonotype. The DNA for the CDR3 is TGTGCCAGTAGTCGCCGGGACAGGGGGCGAGGGAACACTGAAGCTTTCTTT. This sequence encodes CASSRRDRGRGNTEAFF. The chain has TRBV19 and TRBJ1-1, with 12 bases identical to TRBD1. Trimming removed 5 bases from V and 1 base from J; junction bases left unmatched: 8. This CDR3 is built from 17 residues. Germline V gene lookup returns CDR1 LNHDA and CDR2 SQIVND (reference sequence).

The chain links TRBV5-5 to TRBJ2-7; TRBD1 agrees at 9 bases. J gave up 0 bases and V 4 bases, and 8 bases lay outside the gene matches. CDR1 and CDR2 from the germline V gene are SGHKS and YYEKEE (reference sequence). There are 16 residues in the CDR3. The CDR3 protein is CASSPSGTGYSYEQYV. CDR3 DNA sequence: TGTGCCAGCAGCCCGTCCGGGACAGGGTACTCCTACGAGCAGTACGTC.